Below, one TCR beta chain is given with its context. How the authors handled the data: Amplified reference gene primers provided the basis for estimating nucleated cell counts. Method: immunoSEQ multiplex PCR; TCRdb's copy keeps in-frame clones and lacks some. The V and J calls and clone size are taken from that table; D and trimming were inferred from the DNA. The data contain over 70,000 clones, 80% to 95% of them singletons. This specimen comes from a study of blood T cell repertoires in COVID-19. Looking at the study overall: Whether acute or convalescent, the COVID-19 samples came from the United States, Italy and Spain. In each case, the material was cDNA or gDNA derived from T cells, B-cell-depleted T cells, or PBMCs.

CDR1 is LNHDA and CDR2 is SQIVND in the germline V gene (reference sequence). V lost 3 bases and J 5 bases, leaving 5 bases between the germline ends. This CDR3 is built from 12 residues. This receptor was obtained from a human donor with active COVID-19. The donor label of this sample is uncertain. Sequencing was carried out using peripheral blood. V usage is TRBV19 and J usage is TRBJ2-1; D gene unclear. The CDR3 sequence: CASSMGDNEQFF. CDR3 DNA: TGTGCCAGTAGTATGGGCGACAATGAGCAGTTCTTC.